This record looks at one T cell receptor (beta chain) sequence and its context. This sample was taken from a study of blood T cell repertoires in COVID-19. Study as a whole: Acute and convalescent COVID-19 samples came from the United States, Italy and Spain. Sample material is recorded as cDNA or gDNA derived from T cells, B-cell-depleted T cells, or PBMCs.

The Seattle patients, enrolled during active infection, were followed longitudinally. Methods used by the authors: Estimation of nucleated cell counts was performed using reference gene primer amplification. Clones were sequenced by immunoSEQ multiplex PCR, and TCRdb holds only the in-frame ones, with some missing. V and J calls and clone size are given by that table; D and trimming were obtained from the DNA. The sample lists about 480,000 clones; nearly 90% were seen once. Specimen: peripheral blood. This TCR derives from a man aged 18 to 29 with COVID-19, enrolled during active disease.

Here the CDR3 DNA reads TGTGCCAGTATGGGGTATGGACAGGGACCCCTCGAGCAGTACTTC. It encodes CASMGYGQGPLEQYF. The rearrangement joins TRBV19 to TRBJ2-7, with 8 positions matching TRBD1. Germline-derived CDR1 and CDR2 are LNHDA and SQIVND (reference sequence). CDR3 length: 15 amino acids. V lost 7 bases and J lost 6; bases outside the gene matches: 14. The variable domain in full, completed from reference TRBV19 and TRBJ2-7, reads DGGITQSPKYLFRKEGQNVTLSCEQNLNHDAMYWYRQDPGQGLRLIYYSQIVNDFQKGDIAEGYSVSREKKESFPLTVTSAQKNPTAFYLCASMGYGQGPLEQYFGPGTRLTVT.